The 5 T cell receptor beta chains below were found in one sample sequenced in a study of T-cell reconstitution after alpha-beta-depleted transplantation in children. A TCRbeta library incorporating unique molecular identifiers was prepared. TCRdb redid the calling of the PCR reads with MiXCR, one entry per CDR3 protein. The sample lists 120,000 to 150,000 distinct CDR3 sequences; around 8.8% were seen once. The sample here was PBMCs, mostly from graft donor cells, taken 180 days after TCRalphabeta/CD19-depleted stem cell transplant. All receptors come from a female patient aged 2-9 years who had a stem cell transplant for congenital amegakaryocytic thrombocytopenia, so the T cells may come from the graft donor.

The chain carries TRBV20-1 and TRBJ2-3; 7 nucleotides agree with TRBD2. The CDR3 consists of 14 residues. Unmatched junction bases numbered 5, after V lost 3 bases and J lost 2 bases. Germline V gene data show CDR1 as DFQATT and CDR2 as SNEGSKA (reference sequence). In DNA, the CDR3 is TGCAGTGCTAGGGGGGGGACCCCCACAGATACGCAGTATTTT. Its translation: CSARGGTPTDTQYF.

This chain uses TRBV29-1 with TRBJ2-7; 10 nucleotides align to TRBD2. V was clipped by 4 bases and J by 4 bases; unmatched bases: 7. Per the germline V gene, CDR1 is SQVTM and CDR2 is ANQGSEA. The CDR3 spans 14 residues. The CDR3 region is CSVATKRGGYEQYF. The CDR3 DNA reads TGCAGCGTTGCCACAAAGCGGGGGGGGTACGAGCAGTACTTC.

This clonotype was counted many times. The CDR3 DNA reads TGTGCCAGCCGTGGGGGGGGCTCCTACAATGAGCAGTTCTTC. Its protein product is CASRGGGSYNEQFF. The rearrangement joins TRBV2 to TRBJ2-1; TRBD2 matches at 7 bases. The CDR3 covers 14 residues. Trimming took 8 bases from V and 0 from J; bases not matched to a gene: 4. Germline CDR1 reads SNHLY; CDR2 reads FYNNEI. Using reference TRBV2 and TRBJ2-1 for the parts outside the CDR3, the full variable domain is EPEVTQTPSHQVTQMGQEVILRCVPISNHLYFYWYRQILGQKVEFLVSFYNNEISEKSEIFDDQFSVERPDGSNFTLKIRSTKLEDSAMYFCASRGGGSYNEQFFGPGTRLTVL.

The CDR3 spells CAWATGTATDTQYF. In nucleotides, the CDR3 is TGTGCCTGGGCCACCGGGACAGCCACAGATACGCAGTATTTT. The genes are TRBV30 and TRBJ2-3; 7 nucleotides match TRBD1. CDR3 length equals 14 residues. CDR1 and CDR2 from the germline V gene are GTSNPN and SVGIG (reference sequence). V lost 5 bases to trimming and J lost 2 bases; unmatched junction nucleotides: 7.

For the CDR3, the DNA is TGTGCCAGCTCACTTTCCGGGACGGTGGTTGGCTACACCTTC. Amino acids: CASSLSGTVVGYTF. The chain couples TRBV18 to TRBJ1-2; D possibly corresponds to TRBD1 (5 bases). This CDR3 is built from 14 residues. Between the trimmed V and J ends, which lost 4 bases and 7 bases, there was a span of 16 bases. Germline assignment: CDR1 KGHSH and CDR2 LQKENI.